The 30 T cell receptor beta chains reported below all come from one sample, sequenced in a study of CD8 T cells in Susac syndrome. RNA was extracted with the RNeasy kit, and a quantity of roughly 0.5 to 1 ug was reverse transcribed using random hexamers. TCRdb reprocessed the immunoSEQ multiplex PCR reads with MiXCR, giving one entry per CDR3 protein. Of about 140,000 distinct CDR3 sequences in the sample, roughly 95% are singletons; the top ten hold approximately 0.11%. Material for sequencing was CD4+ T cells from PBMCs. The receptors originated from a human donor with multiple sclerosis.

The CDR3 here is CSVEGLAGVVDTQYF. The CDR3 coding sequence is TGCAGCGTTGAAGGGCTAGCGGGAGTGGTAGATACGCAGTATTTT. The J gene is TRBJ2-3, the V gene TRBV29-1, with 10 bases aligning to TRBD2. Germline V gene sequence: CDR1 SQVTM, CDR2 ANQGSEA. There are 15 residues in the CDR3. Losses at the gene ends were 1 base for V and 5 bases for J; bases not matched to a gene: 6.

The gene calls are TRBV20-1 and TRBJ2-3; the match to TRBD2 covers 8 bases. The CDR3 loop spans 13 amino acids. V was clipped by 1 base and J by 6 bases; unmatched bases: 3. Germline assignment: CDR1 DFQATT and CDR2 SNEGSKA (reference sequence). The CDR3 protein is CSARGGGPDTQYF. CDR3 DNA sequence: TGCAGTGCTAGAGGCGGGGGGCCGGATACGCAGTATTTT.

This sequence joins TRBV15 and TRBJ1-5; D uncertain. Deletions cut 3 bases from V and 3 bases from J, with 9 bases between. This CDR3 contains 14 residues. The germline CDR1 and CDR2 sequences are LNHNV and YYDKDF (reference sequence). The DNA for the CDR3 is TGTGCCACCAGCAGTTCTCAGTTCAATCAGCCCCAGCATTTT. This gives the protein CATSSSQFNQPQHF. Variable domain in full (rest from reference TRBV15 and TRBJ1-5): DAMVIQNPRYQVTQFGKPVTLSCSQTLNHNVMYWYQQKSSQAPKLLFHYYDKDFNNEADTPDNFQSRRPNTSFCFLDIRSPGLGDTAMYLCATSSSQFNQPQHFGDGTRLSIL.

This chain joins TRBV25-1 and TRBJ1-5; no clear D gene. The CDR3 consists of 18 residues. CDR1 is MGHDK and CDR2 is SYGVNS in the germline V gene. V was shortened by 5 bases and J by 4 bases, with 24 bases between the two germline ends. The CDR3 DNA sequence: TGTGCCAGCAGTTGCAGGATCCGTGAAGGGATACGAAATCAGCCCCAGCATTTT. Translated, it gives CASSCRIREGIRNQPQHF.

The V call is TRBV19, the J call TRBJ2-1, with 8 bases that match TRBD2. This CDR3 spans 15 amino acids. V was clipped by 6 bases and J by 8 bases; unmatched bases: 12. CDR1 and CDR2 from the germline V gene are LNHDA and SQIVND (reference sequence). In DNA form, the CDR3 reads TGTGCCAGTAGGCTAGCGGGCGCCGGGGAACATGAGCAGTTCTTC. The encoded protein is CASRLAGAGEHEQFF.

This rearrangement joins TRBV2 to TRBJ1-2; no definite D call. This CDR3 has 11 residues. CDR1 and CDR2 from the germline V gene are SNHLY and FYNNEI. Trimming took 2 bases from V and 7 from J, leaving 5 bases between them. CDR3 residues: CASSEWGGYTF. In nucleotides, the CDR3 is TGTGCCAGCAGTGAATGGGGTGGCTACACCTTC.

The chain joins TRBV12-3 or TRBV12-4 to TRBJ2-1, with TRBD2 identical over 12 bases. This CDR3 is 15 amino acids long. J gave up 7 bases and V 7 bases, and 8 bases lay outside the gene matches. The CDR3 DNA follows: TGTGCCAGCACTCCTAGCGGGAGGGCTTATAATGAGCAGTTCTTC. Residues: CASTPSGRAYNEQFF.

CDR3 sequence (DNA): TGCGCCAGCAGAACCGGGACTGGGAGCTCCTACAATGAGCAGTTCTTC. Translation gives CASRTGTGSSYNEQFF. The genes are TRBV5-1 and TRBJ2-1; D is perhaps TRBD2 (6 bases). CDR3 length equals 16 residues. The ends were cut back, 5 bases at V and 0 bases at J, with 15 bases in the middle. The germline gives CDR1 SGHRS, CDR2 YFSETQ.

This clonotype was seen a single time. This rearrangement joins TRBV30 to TRBJ1-5, with D possibly matching TRBD1 (5 bases). The CDR3 spans 15 residues. Trimming pared 0 bases from V and 4 bases from J, leaving 13 bases between. CDR1 and CDR2 from the germline V gene are GTSNPN and SVGIG (reference sequence). The DNA for the CDR3 is TGTGCCTGGAGTGTACGTCGGGGGATAAATCAGCCCCAGCATTTT. Translation gives CAWSVRRGINQPQHF.

This chain joins TRBV6-5 and TRBJ1-1, with D possibly TRBD1 on 5 matching bases. Trimming removed 4 bases at V and 5 bases at J, with 20 bases between. Germline CDR1 MNHEY, CDR2 SVGAGI. The CDR3 runs to 16 residues. CDR3 amino acids: CASSSRGGVETTEAFF. CDR3 nucleotide sequence: TGTGCCAGCAGTTCCCGGGGAGGGGTGGAGACAACTGAAGCTTTCTTT.

This chain connects TRBV20-1 to TRBJ2-1, with a weak D call TRBD2 (6 bases). Germline V lookup: CDR1 DFQATT, CDR2 SNEGSKA (reference sequence). The CDR3 spans 13 residues. CDR3 residues: CSSPGLPYNEQFF. CDR3 DNA sequence: TGCAGCTCCCCGGGACTCCCCTACAATGAGCAGTTCTTC.

The chain recombines TRBV20-1 with TRBJ2-3, with 10 bases lining up with TRBD2. V trimming: 4 bases; J trimming: 4 bases; junction bases outside the gene matches: 5. Per germline, CDR1 DFQATT and CDR2 SNEGSKA (reference sequence). The CDR3 length is 14 residues. This CDR3 reads CSATLAGAPDTQYF. The CDR3 DNA reads as TGCAGTGCTACCCTAGCGGGAGCCCCAGATACGCAGTATTTT.

The chain links TRBV27 to TRBJ1-2; perhaps TRBD1 as D (5 bases). V was pared by 5 bases and J by 8 bases, with 15 bases between. Germline loops: CDR1 MNHEY, CDR2 SMNVEV (reference sequence). The CDR3 is 13 amino acids. The CDR3 DNA is TGTGCCAGCAGTCAACGGGGCCCGGAGGGCTACACCTTC. This encodes CASSQRGPEGYTF.

The chain couples TRBV27 to TRBJ2-3, with D possibly TRBD1 on 5 matching bases. The CDR3 is 15 residues long. Germline assignment: CDR1 MNHEY and CDR2 SMNVEV (reference sequence). Trimming removed 2 bases from V and 1 base from J, with 10 bases in between. The CDR3 region is CASSLTGPGTDTQYF. DNA of the CDR3: TGTGCCAGCAGTTTAACAGGACCCGGCACAGATACGCAGTATTTT.

The chain employs TRBV6-2 or TRBV6-3 and TRBJ2-1, with D tentatively TRBD1 or TRBD2 (5 bases each). V lost 2 bases to trimming and J lost 5 bases, with 13 bases between them. The CDR3 is made up of 15 amino acids. Germline values: CDR1 MNHEY, CDR2 SVGEGT. CDR3 amino acids: CASSYVSGRNNEQFF. The CDR3 DNA is TGTGCCAGCAGTTACGTGTCGGGACGTAACAATGAGCAGTTCTTC.

The rearrangement joins TRBV12-3 or TRBV12-4 to TRBJ2-7, with TRBD1 as a possible D gene (7 bases). V was clipped by 11 bases and J by 4 bases, with 18 bases between them. The CDR3 runs 13 residues. DNA for the CDR3: TGTGCCTCGGCCCGGGCAGGGGGGTACGAGCAGTACTTC. Amino acid sequence: CASARAGGYEQYF.

This sequence joins TRBV6-6 and TRBJ1-2; D is undetermined. Trimming left V 2 bases short and J 8 bases short, with 12 bases between. Germline values: CDR1 MNHNY, CDR2 SVGAGI (reference sequence). CDR3 length equals 13 residues. CDR3 nucleotide sequence: TGTGCCAGCAGTTACAAGATGGTTGACGGCTACACCTTC. Amino acid sequence: CASSYKMVDGYTF.

The chain has TRBV12-3 or TRBV12-4 and TRBJ2-7; D possibly corresponds to TRBD1 (6 bases). V dropped 2 bases and J dropped 5 bases, with 19 bases sitting between them. The CDR3 covers 16 residues. As DNA, the CDR3 is TGTGCCAGCAGTTTACGGGCACAGGGTGGGAGAAACGAGCAGTACTTC. The encoded protein is CASSLRAQGGRNEQYF.

The rearrangement joins TRBV5-6 to TRBJ2-1, with D hard to call. The length of the CDR3 is 15 residues. Germline CDR1 is SGHDT and CDR2 is YYEEEE. V lost 4 bases and J 6 bases, leaving 17 bases between the germline ends. This chain's CDR3 is CASSRPKGPFNEQFF. CDR3 DNA sequence: TGTGCCAGCAGCCGACCTAAGGGCCCATTCAATGAGCAGTTCTTC.

J is TRBJ1-5 and V is TRBV15; 9 nucleotides match TRBD1. In germline, CDR1 is LNHNV, CDR2 YYDKDF (reference sequence). With V trimmed by 3 bases and J by 5 bases, 5 bases remained unmatched. This CDR3 is built from 15 residues. CDR3 loop: CATSRGRTGDQPQHF. The CDR3 DNA is TGTGCCACCAGCAGGGGCCGGACAGGGGATCAGCCCCAGCATTTT. Combining the CDR3 with reference TRBV15 and TRBJ1-5 gives the whole variable domain DAMVIQNPRYQVTQFGKPVTLSCSQTLNHNVMYWYQQKSSQAPKLLFHYYDKDFNNEADTPDNFQSRRPNTSFCFLDIRSPGLGDTAMYLCATSRGRTGDQPQHFGDGTRLSIL.

The V call is TRBV28, the J call TRBJ2-7, with D unclear. CDR3 length equals 14 residues. Per the germline V gene, CDR1 is MDHEN and CDR2 is SYDVKM. V dropped 7 bases and J dropped 3 bases, with 16 bases sitting between them. Written as DNA, the CDR3 is TGTGCCAGCATCGGCTTCCCCGCCCACTACGAGCAGTACTTC. Amino acid sequence: CASIGFPAHYEQYF.

This sequence joins TRBV6-5 and TRBJ1-5; D remains ambiguous. Per the germline V gene, CDR1 is MNHEY and CDR2 is SVGAGI. The V end lost 6 bases, the J end lost 3 bases, and 3 bases lay between the germline ends. The CDR3 covers 11 residues. This chain's CDR3 is CASSHNQPQHF. The CDR3 bases are TGTGCCAGCAGCCACAATCAGCCCCAGCATTTT.

This chain links TRBV7-6 with TRBJ2-3, with 10 nucleotides matching TRBD2. The CDR3 spans 18 residues. V gave up 5 bases and J gave up 1 base; unmatched junction bases: 12. Germline V gene lookup returns CDR1 SGHVS and CDR2 FNYEAQ. CDR3 coding DNA: TGTGCCAGCAGCCCTCACCCTAGCGGGAGAGAGGGCACAGATACGCAGTATTTT. Translating it yields CASSPHPSGREGTDTQYF.

The chain couples TRBV20-1 to TRBJ1-2; maybe TRBD1 (6 bases). The CDR3 is 13 amino acids. Deletions cut 8 bases from V and 6 bases from J, with 19 bases between. Per germline, CDR1 DFQATT and CDR2 SNEGSKA (reference sequence). The CDR3 region has the DNA TGCAGTCACGTCAGGGGACCAGGGGATGGCTACACCTTC. This codes for CSHVRGPGDGYTF.

The chain has TRBV6-1 and TRBJ1-2, with D possibly being TRBD1 (6 bases). Between the trimmed V and J ends, which lost 10 bases and 4 bases, there was a span of 16 bases. From germline, CDR1 is MNHNS and CDR2 SASEGT. The CDR3 covers 13 residues. CDR3: CATRRGAGYGYTF. The CDR3 nucleotides read TGTGCCACCCGGCGGGGGGCTGGCTATGGCTACACCTTC.

J is TRBJ1-1 and V is TRBV27; perhaps TRBD1 as D (6 bases). V gave up 5 bases and J gave up 4 bases, with 17 bases separating them. The CDR3 runs 15 residues. Germline V lookup: CDR1 MNHEY, CDR2 SMNVEV (reference sequence). CDR3 sequence (DNA): TGTGCCAGCAGTCCGAGCCCCACAGGGACCACTGAAGCTTTCTTT. Amino acids: CASSPSPTGTTEAFF.

The rearrangement uses TRBV6-5 and TRBJ2-5; 12 bases fit TRBD2. CDR3 length: 16 amino acids. Germline CDR1 reads MNHEY; CDR2 reads SVGAGI. V gave up 2 bases and J gave up 3 bases; unmatched junction bases: 4. The CDR3 reads CASSYGLAGREETQYF. In DNA, the CDR3 is TGTGCCAGCAGTTACGGACTAGCGGGAAGGGAAGAGACCCAGTACTTC.

The chain combines TRBV11-1 with TRBJ2-6, with D perhaps TRBD2 (7 bases). This CDR3 contains 15 residues. Germline CDR1 SGHAT, CDR2 FQDESV (reference sequence). V was shortened by 4 bases and J by 3 bases, with 10 bases between the two germline ends. The chain's CDR3 is CASSWGGGGANVLTF. CDR3 coding DNA: TGTGCCAGCAGCTGGGGGGGCGGTGGGGCCAACGTCCTGACTTTC. The whole variable domain, filled in from reference TRBV11-1 and TRBJ2-6, reads EAEVAQSPRYKITEKSQAVAFWCDPISGHATLYWYRQILGQGPELLVQFQDESVVDDSQLPKDRFSAERLKGVDSTLKIQPAELGDSAMYLCASSWGGGGANVLTFGAGSRLTVL.

The rearrangement uses TRBV11-2 and TRBJ2-5, with 11 nucleotides matching TRBD2. V was clipped by 5 bases and J by 4 bases; unmatched bases: 6. Germline loops: CDR1 SGHAT, CDR2 FQNNGV. The CDR3 loop spans 15 amino acids. The CDR3 sequence: CASSRLGLAVETQYF. In DNA, the CDR3 is TGTGCCAGCAGCCGTTTGGGACTAGCGGTAGAGACCCAGTACTTC.

CDR3 protein: CASLQGVKANYGYTF. DNA of the CDR3: TGTGCCAGCCTACAGGGGGTGAAAGCTAACTATGGCTACACCTTC. The chain links TRBV28 to TRBJ1-2; TRBD1 agrees at 8 bases. V lost 8 bases and J lost 0; bases outside the gene matches: 8. Germline CDR1 reads MDHEN; CDR2 reads SYDVKM. This CDR3 comprises 15 residues.